The rows below give T cell receptor beta chains drawn from one sample of a study of Graves' ophthalmopathy and Graves' hyperthyroidism. TCRdb reprocessed the multiplex PCR reads with MiXCR, giving one entry per CDR3 protein. In the table there are over a million distinct CDR3 sequences, about 35% of which are singletons. Sequenced sample: peripheral blood or thyroid tissue (not recorded which). Receptors were obtained from an adult man with Graves' hyperthyroidism. CDR3s include the opening cysteine and the closing phenylalanine or tryptophan. A D gene is named only where the DNA matches it firmly. Clone size appears in some rows only: once, few, many, or a class for an expanded clone.

size | D | J | V | DNA | CDR3
- | - | TRBJ1-3 | TRBV20-1 | TGCAGTGCTAGATACCGGGACTCTGGAAACACCATATATTTT | CSARYRDSGNTIYF
many | TRBD2 | TRBJ2-2 | TRBV14 | TGTGCCAGCAGCCTAAGACTAGCTGTGAACACCGGGGAGCTGTTTTTT | CASSLRLAVNTGELFF
- | - | TRBJ1-4 | TRBV20-1 | TGCAGTGCTGGGACGGATACTAATGAAAAACTGTTTTTT | CSAGTDTNEKLFF
many | TRBD2 | TRBJ2-2 | TRBV20-1 | TGCAGTGCCACCAGCGGGGGCGCGAACACCGGGGAGCTGTTTTTT | CSATSGGANTGELFF
many | TRBD2 | TRBJ2-7 | TRBV29-1 | TGCAGCGTTTTCCGGGGTAGCGGGAGCTTTCTTGAGCAGTACTTC | CSVFRGSGSFLEQYF
few | TRBD1 | TRBJ1-6 | TRBV6-5 | TGTGCCAGCAGCGGAATTTATGTGGACAGGATCCATTCACCCCTCCACTTT | CASSGIYVDRIHSPLHF
- | - | TRBJ2-2 | TRBV7-9 | TGTGCCAGCAGCTCACCAGCGGGTGGGGAGCTGTTTTTT | CASSSPAGGELFF
- | - | TRBJ1-5 | TRBV12-3/TRBV12-4 | TGTGCCAGCAGTTCACGGGAGGACTGGGGAAATCAGCCCCAGCATTTT | CASSSREDWGNQPQHF
many | - | TRBJ2-7 | TRBV11-2 | TGTGCCAGCAGCTTAATTCGCGACAGCTACGAGCAGTACTTC | CASSLIRDSYEQYF
many | - | TRBJ2-7 | TRBV19 | TGTGCCAGTCGCCCCTCCCAGGACTCCTACGAGCAGTACTTC | CASRPSQDSYEQYF
many | - | TRBJ2-5 | TRBV7-2 | TGTGCCAGCAGCTTAGTATGGGAGACCCAGTACTTC | CASSLVWETQYF
few | - | TRBJ1-5 | TRBV5-6 | TGTGCCAGCAGCTTCGGGCGGAGGGATCAGCCCCAGCATTTT | CASSFGRRDQPQHF
- | - | TRBJ1-6 | TRBV20-1 | TGCAGTGCTACCTTGGGGGTTGGACCTACGATTTTTCGGCCACCCCTCCACTTT | CSATLGVGPTIFRPPLHF
- | TRBD1 | TRBJ2-1 | TRBV11-2 | TGTGCCAGCAGCTCGACAGGGGCCAATGAGCAGTTCTTC | CASSSTGANEQFF
many | - | TRBJ1-6 | TRBV19 | TGTGCCAGTAGTATGGTGCGGGAAGCTTCACCCCTCCACTTT | CASSMVREASPLHF
many | - | TRBJ2-2 | TRBV19 | TGTGCCAGTAGGAGGGGGACCGGGGAGCTGTTTTTT | CASRRGTGELFF
many | TRBD1 | TRBJ1-2 | TRBV19 | TGTGCCACCCAAGGACAGGGAGGATACACCTTC | CATQGQGGYTF
- | - | TRBJ1-2 | TRBV7-9 | TGTGCCAGCAGCTTAGTATTCACGCCGGTATATGGCTACACCTTC | CASSLVFTPVYGYTF
- | TRBD2 | TRBJ2-2 | TRBV12-3/TRBV12-4 | TGTGCCAGCAGGGGGACTAGCGACGACACCGGGGAGCTGTTTTTT | CASRGTSDDTGELFF
- | TRBD1 | TRBJ2-5 | TRBV24-1 | TGTGCCACCAGTGATTCGGACAGGGGGCGGTGGGAGACCCAGTACTTC | CATSDSDRGRWETQYF
many | - | TRBJ2-5 | TRBV4-3 | TGCGCCAGCAGCCAGGGGCGTTCTTGGGAGACCCAGTACTTC | CASSQGRSWETQYF
- | TRBD1 | TRBJ2-5 | TRBV4-3 | TGCGCCAGCAGCCAAGATAGCAGGGGGTTAGGAGAGACCCAGTACTTC | CASSQDSRGLGETQYF
many | - | TRBJ1-1 | TRBV7-8 | TGTGCCAGCAGCCCTGGAGCTGAAGCTTTCTTT | CASSPGAEAFF
- | TRBD2 | TRBJ2-1 | TRBV29-1 | TGCAGCGCCCAGACTAGCGGGGGGGCAGGGAATGAGCAGTTCTTC | CSAQTSGGAGNEQFF
- | - | TRBJ1-6 | TRBV7-2 | TGTGCCAGCAGCTTAGGCGGTAATAGGAATTCACCCCTCCACTTT | CASSLGGNRNSPLHF
- | TRBD2 | TRBJ2-7 | TRBV7-8 | TGTGCCAGCAGTTTTTCTACTAGCGGGGGGATAAGGCAGTACTTC | CASSFSTSGGIRQYF
- | - | TRBJ2-6 | TRBV6-2/TRBV6-3 | TGTGCCAGTAGGGGACCAACTGTCTCTGGGGCCAACGTCCTGACTTTC | CASRGPTVSGANVLTF
once | TRBD1 | TRBJ2-7 | TRBV25-1 | TGTGCCAGCAGTTCTAACAGGGGAACCTACGAGCAGTACTTC | CASSSNRGTYEQYF
many | - | TRBJ2-7 | TRBV15 | TGTGCCACCAGCAGAGATGTCGGAGGGTACGAGCAGTACTTC | CATSRDVGGYEQYF
- | TRBD1 | TRBJ2-5 | TRBV7-2 | TGTGCCAGCAGCGGCTTTGACAGGGCAGAGACCCAGTACTTC | CASSGFDRAETQYF
- | - | TRBJ2-2 | TRBV7-2 | TGTGCCAGCAGCTTAGGGGCAACCCTTGGGAACACCGGGGAGCTGTTTTTT | CASSLGATLGNTGELFF
many | - | TRBJ1-1 | TRBV5-1 | TGCGCCAGCAGCTCGATCGGGACACTGAACACTGAAGCTTTCTTT | CASSSIGTLNTEAFF
- | TRBD1 | TRBJ1-5 | TRBV15 | TGTGCCACCAGCCTACAGGGGGCCAATCAGCCCCAGCATTTT | CATSLQGANQPQHF
many | - | TRBJ1-3 | TRBV20-1 | TGCAGTGCTAGAGATAGCGGGGGAAACACCATATATTTT | CSARDSGGNTIYF
- | - | TRBJ2-2 | TRBV5-1 | TGCGCCAGCAGCTTGGGCCAGAGACTCACCGGGGAGCTGTTTTTT | CASSLGQRLTGELFF
- | - | TRBJ2-7 | TRBV7-2 | TGTGCCAGCATCACTACCCAGGGTACAGGGAACTTC | CASITTQGTGNF
many | TRBD2 | TRBJ2-7 | TRBV19 | TGTGCCAGTAGTACGGGACTAGCGGCCGAGCAGTACTTC | CASSTGLAAEQYF
few | - | TRBJ1-6 | TRBV5-6 | TGTGCCAGCAGCCCGGACGGACGCTACTATAATTCACCCCTCCACTTT | CASSPDGRYYNSPLHF
many | - | TRBJ2-5 | TRBV24-1 | TGTGCCACCAGTGATGTGGCGGCTATGCGGGAGACCCAGTACTTC | CATSDVAAMRETQYF
many | TRBD1 | TRBJ1-5 | TRBV19 | TGTGCCAGTAGTATAGATCGAGACAGGGTAAATCAGCCCCAGCATTTT | CASSIDRDRVNQPQHF
- | TRBD1 | TRBJ2-6 | TRBV7-9 | TGTGCCAGCAGCCCAGGACGGGACAGTAAGGCTGAAGCTTTC | CASSPGRDSKAEAF
few | TRBD1 | TRBJ2-3 | TRBV15 | TGTGCCACCAGCTGGGACAGGATCTACACAGATACGCAGTATTTT | CATSWDRIYTDTQYF
few | - | TRBJ2-7 | TRBV20-1 | TGCAGTGCTAGAGGGGGGGGGACACTGGTCACCTACGAGCAGTACTTC | CSARGGGTLVTYEQYF
few | TRBD1 | TRBJ1-2 | TRBV13 | TGTGCCAGCAGCGACCGGGACAGGGGAGTCGGCTACACCTTC | CASSDRDRGVGYTF
many | - | TRBJ1-2 | TRBV25-1 | TGTGCCAGCAGTCCCCCCGCGGAGCTATACTATGGCTACACCTTC | CASSPPAELYYGYTF
many | - | TRBJ2-5 | TRBV7-8 | TGTGCCAGCAGCTTCGGCCCAAGCAAAGAGACCCAGTACTTC | CASSFGPSKETQYF
- | - | TRBJ2-5 | TRBV6-6 | TGTGCCAGCAGTAGGCGGCCTTTGGGAGAGACCCAGTACTTC | CASSRRPLGETQYF
many | - | TRBJ1-5 | TRBV19 | TGTGCCAGTAGTATAAGGGGTAGCAATCAGCCCCAGCATTTT | CASSIRGSNQPQHF